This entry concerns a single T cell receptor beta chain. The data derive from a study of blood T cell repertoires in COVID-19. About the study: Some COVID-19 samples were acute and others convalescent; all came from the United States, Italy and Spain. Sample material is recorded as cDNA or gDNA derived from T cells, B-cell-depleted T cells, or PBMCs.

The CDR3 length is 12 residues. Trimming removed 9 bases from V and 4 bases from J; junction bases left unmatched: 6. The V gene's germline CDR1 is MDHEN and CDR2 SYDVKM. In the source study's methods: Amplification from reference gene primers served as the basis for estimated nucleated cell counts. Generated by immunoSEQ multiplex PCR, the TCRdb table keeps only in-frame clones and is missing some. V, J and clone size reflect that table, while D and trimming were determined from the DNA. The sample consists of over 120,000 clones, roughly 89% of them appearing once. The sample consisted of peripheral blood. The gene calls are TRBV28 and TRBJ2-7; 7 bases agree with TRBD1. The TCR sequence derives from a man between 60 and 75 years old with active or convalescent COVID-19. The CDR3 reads CASTGVVYEQYF. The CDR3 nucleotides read TGTGCCAGTACAGGGGTAGTGTACGAGCAGTACTTC. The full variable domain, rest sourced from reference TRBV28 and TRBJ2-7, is DVKVTQSSRYLVKRTGEKVFLECVQDMDHENMFWYRQDPGLGLRLIYFSYDVKMKEKGDIPEGYSVSREKKERFSLILESASTNQTSMYLCASTGVVYEQYFGPGTRLTVT.